This T cell receptor beta chain was captured by sequencing in a study of cytomegalovirus exposure and HLA in healthy donors (dated by TCRdb to about 2017). In terms of the full investigation: The 500 to 800 repertoires of the first cohort and the roughly 110 validation repertoires were produced on the same platform, according to a later analysis. In addition to the first cohort of 666 subjects, a separate validation cohort of 130 or so different subjects was used. The study combined high-throughput TCR immunosequencing, statistical association of individual TCRs with disease status, and machine learning to predict cytomegalovirus infection status. The study aimed to test whether cataloging public T cell receptors could reveal signatures of past pathogen exposure.

General study outcomes and caveats: The validation cohort had no HLA typing available for a later analysis, so co-occurrence within that cohort was assessed over all 120 or so repertoires. In the study, around 150 TCR beta chains were listed as associated with cytomegalovirus. In vitro tests confirmed that a few of the cytomegalovirus-associated TCR beta chains recognize cytomegalovirus antigens. Most TCR sequences were seen in very few donors, while some public TCRs were found in many individuals. Cytomegalovirus status was reported to be diagnosed by the classifier with high specificity and sensitivity in both the original and validation cohorts. Of the cluster scores, 90% to 95% were above 0 in a later analysis, which found that TCRs clustered in the first cohort also tended to co-occur in the roughly 130 validation repertoires. The authors suggested that the approach could potentially be extended to other disease states and immunological phenotypes.

The library was built by means of the immunoSEQ multiplex PCR assay. On the authors' methods: To diagnose cytomegalovirus status from the catalog of TCR beta chain sequences, a statistical classification framework was built. TCRdb carries this immuneACCESS record with in-frame sequences only. Its versions omit some clonotypes, under half of them owing to an unresolved V gene in the studies checked, with the rest unexplained. V, J and clone size derive from that table, while D and trimming were established from the DNA sequence. The sample contains 100,000 to 150,000 clones, around nine tenths of them found a single time. Of the sample, about 1.5% is held by the ten largest clones. The donors belonged to the validation cohort of about 120 subjects, which was separate from the 666-subject first cohort. As concerns this clone: There is no known antigen for this receptor. No base qualities exist here, and no much larger clone lies one base off it.

Trimming accounts for 4 bases at V and 7 bases at J, while the number of junction bases matched to no gene is 7. The cysteine opens and the phenylalanine closes a CDR3 of 15 amino acids. CDR3 DNA is the only sequence kept; it has 45 bases, read in frame from the first base. As encoded in the germline V gene (reference sequence), CDR1 is WNHNN while CDR2 is SYGVQD. The chain couples TRBV10-1 to TRBJ2-1, and TRBD2 matches 10 of the central bases. The source material was PBMCs. The receptor comes from a man aged 25-45 years in good health and CMV-seronegative. The CDR3 region: CASSAAGGPRNEQFF. The DNA sequence is as follows: TGCGCCAGCAGTGCAGCGGGAGGGCCAAGGAATGAGCAGTTCTTC.